The table lists the clone carrying this T cell receptor (beta chain) with many counts. The data derive from a study of early T cells in non-severe SARS-CoV-2 infection. TCRdb analysed the 5' RACE reads with MiXCR anew, one entry per CDR3 protein. The table records around 34,000 distinct CDR3 sequences, 3.5% to 5% of them present only once. The junction had 4 bases not matched to a gene; V was cut back by 4 bases and J by 3 bases. The CDR3 extends over 14 amino acids. Per germline, CDR1 SGHRS and CDR2 YFSETQ. Sequenced sample: whole blood. This TCR was sampled from an adult who was a healthcare worker with PCR-confirmed SARS-CoV-2 infection or an uninfected control (not recorded which). The chain joins TRBV5-1 to TRBJ2-5; the match to TRBD1 covers 9 bases. CDR3 sequence (DNA): TGCGCCAGCAGCCGGGGACAGGGAGAAGAGACCCAGTACTTC. Translation gives CASSRGQGEETQYF.